This TCR beta chain was recorded in a study of regulatory and conventional T cells in RAG deficiency. The CDR3 contains 14 residues. Trimming took 4 bases from V and 4 from J; bases not matched to a gene: 7. The germline gives CDR1 SGHRS, CDR2 YFSETQ. Assay: immunoSEQ multiplex PCR; the TCRdb copy retains only in-frame clones and omits some. The sample yields tens of thousands of clones, over 80% seen once. Study results and caveats: Other subsets showed 9 to 10-fold reductions, but Treg unique TCR beta sequences fell 80 to 100-fold in these patients. Shorter CDR3s in all patient subsets; >85% Treg-Tconv overlap in Omenn.

The sorted regulatory T cells were CD4+, CD25-high and CD127-low, with genomic DNA sequenced. A remark on this clone: The target antigen is unknown.

This same sample was also taken into another study, of regulatory T cells. That paper states: The primer mix had 52 TRBV and 13 TRBJ primers. Regulatory T cells showed the strongest V-J pair restriction and V/J gene skewing among patient repertoires.

The J gene is TRBJ1-2, the V gene TRBV5-1, with 7 bases lining up with TRBD1. The sample consisted of Tregs sorted from blood. The receptor was derived from a human donor in good health. The CDR3, as DNA: TGCGCCAGCAGCCCAGGGGGGTCGGGCTATGGCTACACCTTC. Protein sequence: CASSPGGSGYGYTF.